The clone carrying this TCR beta chain was seen only once. At one of its ends the junction is not consistent with the germline gene, which may arise from a read error. A constant-region primer served to make TCR beta cDNA from roughly 500 ng total RNA. Libraries of TCR beta came from three nested multiplex PCR rounds with slightly modified ARM-PCR. The first two PCR rounds used TRBV1-TRBV30 primers with a Cbeta primer, nine to eleven cycles each. Each CDR3 protein gets one entry after TCRdb re-called the multiplex PCR reads with MiXCR. The sample includes 90,000 to 150,000 distinct CDR3 sequences, nearly 70% of them seen just once. This specimen belongs to a study of tumor-infiltrating lymphocytes in primary liver carcinoma. From germline, CDR1 is SGHRS and CDR2 YFSETQ. This CDR3 comprises 14 residues. Unsorted bulk tissue (roughly 20-31 mg) underwent RNA and DNA co-extraction.

The chain recombines TRBV5-1 with TRBJ1-3, with no clear D. The sequenced sample consisted of tumor-adjacent normal liver tissue. The clonotype was recovered from a woman aged 55-69 years with primary liver carcinoma and hepatitis B virus infection. The CDR3 reads CARSLAGSGNTIYF. The CDR3 bases are TGCGCCAGGAGCTTGGCTGGCTCTGGAAACACCATATATTTT.